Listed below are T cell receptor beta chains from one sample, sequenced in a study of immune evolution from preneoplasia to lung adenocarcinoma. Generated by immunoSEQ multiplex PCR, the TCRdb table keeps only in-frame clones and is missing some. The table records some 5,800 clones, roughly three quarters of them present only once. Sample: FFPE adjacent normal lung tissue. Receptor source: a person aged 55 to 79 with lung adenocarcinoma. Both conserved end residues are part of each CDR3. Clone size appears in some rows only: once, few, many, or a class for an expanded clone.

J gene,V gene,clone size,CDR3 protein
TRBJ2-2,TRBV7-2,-,CASTRQASWNTGELFF
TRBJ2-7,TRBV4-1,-,CASSQDPYRPGYF
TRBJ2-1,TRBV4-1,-,CASSLYGTGNEQFF
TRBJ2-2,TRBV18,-,CASSPPGTGNGELFF
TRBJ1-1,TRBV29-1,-,CSVVSGQGITEAFF
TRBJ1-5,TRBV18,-,CASSPDRGGNQPQHF
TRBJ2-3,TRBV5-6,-,CASQGGNTQYF
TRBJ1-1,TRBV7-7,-,CASSRTPGAAEAFF
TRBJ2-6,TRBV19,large,CASMGLQAGANVLTF
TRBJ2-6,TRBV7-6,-,CATLRAGRQGGANVLTF
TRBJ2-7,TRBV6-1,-,CASKKEEGSSEQYF
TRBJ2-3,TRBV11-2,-,CASSLRRDTQYF
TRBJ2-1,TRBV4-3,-,CASSQGSGHYNEQFF
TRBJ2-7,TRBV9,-,CASSVEPTSGYEQYF